The clone carrying this TCR beta chain occurred a few times. This specimen comes from a study of shared T cell receptors in the human thymus. CDR3 length: 15 amino acids. Data came from immunoSEQ multiplex PCR; TCRdb stores just in-frame clones and leaves some out. The sample yields roughly 660,000 clones, roughly 90% seen once. The same sample was also studied in work on human thymus T cells. From that study: During corrective heart surgery, resections were taken, and the thymus tissue came from them. Biased V and J segment usage appeared in thymus and peripheral blood. Related research described thymic repertoires that were highly overlapping among unrelated individuals.

Sequenced sample: thymocytes. The chain has TRBV21-1 and TRBJ1-3; the table names TRBD1, a call not compared with the DNA. TRBV21-1 is termed a pseudogene. The origin of this receptor is a boy younger than two with a congenital heart defect. The CDR3 protein is CASSYRGLTGNTIYF. CDR3 DNA: TGTGCCAGCAGTTACAGGGGGCTCACTGGAAACACCATATATTTT.